The 12 T cell receptor beta chains below were found in one sample sequenced in a study of blood T cell repertoires in COVID-19. The method was immunoSEQ multiplex PCR; TCRdb's version includes in-frame clones alone and lacks a portion of them. This sample has tens of thousands of clones, with around 90% found just once. Sequencing was performed on peripheral blood. These receptors were collected from a man aged 50 to 60 with acute or convalescent COVID-19.

The chain links TRBV7-3 to TRBJ2-1, with D maybe TRBD2 (5 bases). The germline gives CDR1 SGHTA, CDR2 FQGTGA. V lost 2 bases and J 5 bases, leaving 13 bases between the germline ends. CDR3 length equals 15 residues. The chain's CDR3 is CASSLLSVGNNEQFF. As DNA, the CDR3 is TGTGCCAGCAGCTTACTTAGCGTCGGTAACAATGAGCAGTTCTTC. The full variable domain, rest sourced from reference TRBV7-3 and TRBJ2-1, is GAGVSQTPSNKVTEKGKYVELRCDPISGHTALYWYRQSLGQGPEFLIYFQGTGAADDSGLPNDRFFAVRPEGSVSTLKIQRTERGDSAVYLCASSLLSVGNNEQFFGPGTRLTVL.

The rearrangement links TRBV7-8 to TRBJ1-5; D call uncertain. Germline V gene lookup returns CDR1 SGHVS and CDR2 FQNEAQ. The CDR3 is 16 amino acids. Trimming stripped 5 bases from V and 2 bases from J, with 16 bases between. Here the CDR3 reads CASSTDVELGNQPQHF. The CDR3 region has the DNA TGTGCCAGCAGCACAGATGTAGAGTTGGGCAATCAGCCCCAGCATTTT.

The rearrangement links TRBV4-2 to TRBJ1-2; unclear D gene. Trimming stripped 0 bases from V and 4 bases from J, with 9 bases between. The CDR3 is 14 amino acids. Germline CDR1 is LGHNA and CDR2 is YNFKEQ. CDR3 residues: CASSQDNRIYGYTF. CDR3 in DNA: TGTGCCAGCAGCCAAGATAACAGAATCTATGGCTACACCTTC.

The chain joins TRBV11-2 to TRBJ2-7, with 15 nucleotides matching TRBD2. CDR1 SGHAT and CDR2 FQNNGV come from the germline V gene. The CDR3 contains 14 residues. Germline trimming cut 5 bases from V and 7 bases from J; bases unmatched to any gene: 3. The CDR3 nucleotides read TGTGCCAGCAGCCCGGGACTAGCGGGGGGTGAGCAGTACGTC. Amino acid sequence: CASSPGLAGGEQYV.

The chain links TRBV7-2 to TRBJ1-4; D gene uncertain. In germline, CDR1 is SGHTA, CDR2 FQGNSA. The germline V and J ends were trimmed by 3 bases and 8 bases, with 7 bases remaining between them. This CDR3 contains 12 residues. The CDR3 loop is CASSFFGEKLFF. CDR3 DNA: TGTGCCAGCAGCTTTTTCGGGGAAAAACTGTTTTTT.

This clone was picked up one time. V usage is TRBV6-5 and J usage is TRBJ1-1; perhaps TRBD1 as D (6 bases). The CDR3 is 14 amino acids. CDR1 is MNHEY and CDR2 is SVGAGI in the germline V gene. V lost 5 bases, J lost 3 bases, and 13 bases lay in between. The CDR3 sequence is CASSKEQGYTEAFF. CDR3 nucleotides: TGTGCCAGCAGTAAGGAACAGGGTTACACTGAAGCTTTCTTT.

Details on this clone: At one end the junction does not follow the germline gene, possibly because of a read error. The chain recombines TRBV7-8 with TRBJ2-3; TRBD1 matches at 8 bases. CDR1 and CDR2 from the germline V gene are SGHVS and FQNEAQ. This CDR3 is built from 15 residues. The CDR3 loop is CASRLGQGITDTQYF. CDR3 nucleotide sequence: TGTGCCAGCAGATTAGGACAGGGCATCACAGATACGCAGTATTTT. Together with reference TRBV7-8 and TRBJ2-3, the CDR3 gives the full variable domain: GAGVSQSPRYKVAKRGQDVALRCDPISGHVSLFWYQQALGQGPEFLTYFQNEAQLDKSGLPSDRFFAERPEGSVSTLKIQRTQQEDSAVYLCASRLGQGITDTQYFGPGTRLTVL.

The chain is built from TRBV7-8 and TRBJ1-1, with 8 bases lining up with TRBD1. The CDR3 sequence is 15 residues long. V lost 3 bases and J lost 8; bases outside the gene matches: 11. Germline loops: CDR1 SGHVS, CDR2 FQNEAQ. This CDR3 is CASSFTGDRRTEAFF. The CDR3, as DNA: TGTGCCAGCAGCTTCACCGGGGACAGGAGGACCGAAGCTTTCTTT.

This chain's CDR3 is CASTAGQGGTGELFF. CDR3 in DNA: TGTGCCAGCACCGCGGGACAGGGGGGTACCGGGGAGCTGTTTTTT. The V and J genes are TRBV6-6 and TRBJ2-2, with 11 nucleotides matching TRBD1. The CDR3 is 15 residues long. In germline, CDR1 is MNHNY, CDR2 SVGAGI (reference sequence). V lost 7 bases and J lost 5; bases outside the gene matches: 6.

The J gene is TRBJ1-5, the V gene TRBV9; 7 nucleotides match TRBD1. CDR3 size: 14 residues. The J segment lost 3 bases and the V segment lost 3 bases, leaving 3 bases of the junction unmatched. CDR1 is SGDLS, CDR2 YYNGEE, per germline. CDR3 coding DNA: TGTGCCAGCAGCGCGGGACAGTACAATCAGCCCCAGCATTTT. This encodes CASSAGQYNQPQHF.

The V call is TRBV25-1, the J call TRBJ2-2, with TRBD1 matching 8 bases. The CDR3 extends over 16 amino acids. CDR1 and CDR2 from the germline V gene are MGHDK and SYGVNS. J gave up 3 bases and V 5 bases, and 8 bases lay outside the gene matches. The DNA of the CDR3 is TGTGCCAGCAGTATAGGGCAGGGGGCGGACACCGGGGAGCTGTTTTTT. It is translated as CASSIGQGADTGELFF.

As DNA, the CDR3 is TGCGCCAGCAGCTTGGCCTATCTTCCTAATGAAAAACTGTTTTTT. This codes for CASSLAYLPNEKLFF. The rearrangement uses TRBV5-1 and TRBJ1-4; D gene uncertain. Germline V gene lookup returns CDR1 SGHRS and CDR2 YFSETQ. CDR3 length: 15 amino acids. The V and J ends lost 0 bases and 3 bases respectively, with 9 bases between them. The full variable domain, completed using reference TRBV5-1 and TRBJ1-4, is KAGVTQTPRYLIKTRGQQVTLSCSPISGHRSVSWYQQTPGQGLQFLFEYFSETQRNKGNFPGRFSGRQFSNSRSEMNVSTLELGDSALYLCASSLAYLPNEKLFFGSGTQLSVL.